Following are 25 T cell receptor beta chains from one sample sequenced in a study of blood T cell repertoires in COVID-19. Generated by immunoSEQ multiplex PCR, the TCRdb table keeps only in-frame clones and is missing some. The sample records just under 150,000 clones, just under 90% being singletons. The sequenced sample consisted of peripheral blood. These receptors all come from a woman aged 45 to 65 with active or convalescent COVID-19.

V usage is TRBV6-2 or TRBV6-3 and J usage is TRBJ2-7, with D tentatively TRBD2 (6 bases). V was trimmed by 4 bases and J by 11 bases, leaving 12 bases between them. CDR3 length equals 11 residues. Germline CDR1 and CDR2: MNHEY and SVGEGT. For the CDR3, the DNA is TGTGCCAGCAGTTCGGCTAGCGCGGAGTACTTC. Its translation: CASSSASAEYF.

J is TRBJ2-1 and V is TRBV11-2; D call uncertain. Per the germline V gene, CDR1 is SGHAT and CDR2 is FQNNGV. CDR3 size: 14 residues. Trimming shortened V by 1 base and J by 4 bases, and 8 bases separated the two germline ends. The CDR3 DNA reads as TGTGCCAGCAGCTTAGGCGACTTTTACAATGAGCAGTTCTTC. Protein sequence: CASSLGDFYNEQFF.

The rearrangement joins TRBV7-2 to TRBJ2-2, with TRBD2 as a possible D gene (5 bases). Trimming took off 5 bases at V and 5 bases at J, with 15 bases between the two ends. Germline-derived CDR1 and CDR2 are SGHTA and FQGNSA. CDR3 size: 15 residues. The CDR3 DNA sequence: TGTGCCAGCAGCCCGGACCACAGAGGGACCGGGGAGCTGTTTTTT. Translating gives CASSPDHRGTGELFF.

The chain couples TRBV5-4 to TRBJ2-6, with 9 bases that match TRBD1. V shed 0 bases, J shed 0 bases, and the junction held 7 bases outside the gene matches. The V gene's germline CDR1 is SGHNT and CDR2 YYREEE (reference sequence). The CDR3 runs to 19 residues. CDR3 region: CASSLVDRGAISGANVLTF. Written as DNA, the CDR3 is TGTGCCAGCAGCTTGGTGGACAGGGGCGCCATCTCTGGGGCCAACGTCCTGACTTTC.

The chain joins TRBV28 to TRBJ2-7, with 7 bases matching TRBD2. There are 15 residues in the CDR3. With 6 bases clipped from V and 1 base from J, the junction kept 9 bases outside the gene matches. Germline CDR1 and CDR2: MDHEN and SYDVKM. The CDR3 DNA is TGTGCCAGCAGAAGGGGAGGGGCTGGGTCCTACGAGCAGTACTTC. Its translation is CASRRGGAGSYEQYF.

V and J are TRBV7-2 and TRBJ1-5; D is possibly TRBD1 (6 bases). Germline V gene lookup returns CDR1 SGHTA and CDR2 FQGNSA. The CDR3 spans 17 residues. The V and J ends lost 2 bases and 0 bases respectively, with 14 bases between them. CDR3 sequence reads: CASSLRGGPYSNQPQHF. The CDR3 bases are TGTGCCAGCAGCTTAAGGGGGGGACCGTATAGCAATCAGCCCCAGCATTTT.

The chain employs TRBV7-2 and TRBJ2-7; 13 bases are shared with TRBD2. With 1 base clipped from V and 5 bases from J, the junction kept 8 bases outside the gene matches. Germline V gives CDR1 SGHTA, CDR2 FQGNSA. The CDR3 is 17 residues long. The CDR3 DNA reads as TGTGCCAGCAGCTTAGGGACTAGCGGGAGAAAGGCGAACGAGCAGTACTTC. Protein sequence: CASSLGTSGRKANEQYF.

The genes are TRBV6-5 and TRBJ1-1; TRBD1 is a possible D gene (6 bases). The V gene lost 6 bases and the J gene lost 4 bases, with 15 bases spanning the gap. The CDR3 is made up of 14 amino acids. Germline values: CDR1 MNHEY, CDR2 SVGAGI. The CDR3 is CASSSGSGVTEAFF. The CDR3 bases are TGTGCCAGCAGCAGTGGGTCAGGGGTCACTGAAGCTTTCTTT.

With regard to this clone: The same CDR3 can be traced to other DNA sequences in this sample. CDR3 in amino acids: CASSLHGGGGSQPQHF. The CDR3 DNA is TGTGCCAGCAGCTTGCATGGCGGGGGCGGAAGTCAGCCCCAGCATTTT. V gene TRBV7-9 combines with J gene TRBJ1-5, with a weak D call TRBD1 (6 bases). CDR3 length: 16 amino acids. Trimming cost V 3 bases and J 6 bases, with 18 bases left between them. Germline CDR1 is SEHNR and CDR2 is FQNEAQ (reference sequence).

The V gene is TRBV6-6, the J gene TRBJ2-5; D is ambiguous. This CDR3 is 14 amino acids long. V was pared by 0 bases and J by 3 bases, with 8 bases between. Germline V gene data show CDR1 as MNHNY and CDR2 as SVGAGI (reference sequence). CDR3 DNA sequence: TGTGCCAGCAGTTACTCGGGCGTCAAAGAGACCCAGTACTTC. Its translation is CASSYSGVKETQYF.

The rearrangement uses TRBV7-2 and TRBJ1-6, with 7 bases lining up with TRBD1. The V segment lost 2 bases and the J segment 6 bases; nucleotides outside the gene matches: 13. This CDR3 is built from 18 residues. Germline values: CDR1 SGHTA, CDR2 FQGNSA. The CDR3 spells CASSLRGDRASGNSPLHF. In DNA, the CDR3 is TGTGCCAGCAGCTTACGGGGAGACAGGGCCTCCGGTAATTCACCCCTCCACTTT.

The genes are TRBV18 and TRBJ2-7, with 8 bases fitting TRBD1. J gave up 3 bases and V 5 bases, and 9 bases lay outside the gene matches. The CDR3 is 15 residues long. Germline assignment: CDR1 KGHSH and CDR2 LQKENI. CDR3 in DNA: TGTGCCAGCTCAACACAGCAGGGGGCTCTCTACGAGCAGTACTTC. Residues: CASSTQQGALYEQYF.

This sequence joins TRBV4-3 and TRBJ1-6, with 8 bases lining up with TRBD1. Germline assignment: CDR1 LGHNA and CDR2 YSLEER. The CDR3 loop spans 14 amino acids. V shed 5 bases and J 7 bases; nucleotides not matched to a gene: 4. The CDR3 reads CASSLRTGNSPLHF. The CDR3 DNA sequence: TGCGCCAGCAGCTTGCGGACAGGGAATTCACCCCTCCACTTT.

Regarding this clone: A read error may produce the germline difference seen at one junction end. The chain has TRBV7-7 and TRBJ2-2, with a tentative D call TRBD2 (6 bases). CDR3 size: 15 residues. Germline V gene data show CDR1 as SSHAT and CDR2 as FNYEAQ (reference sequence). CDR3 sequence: CASSFGSGDTGELFF. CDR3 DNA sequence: TGTGCTAGCAGCTTTGGGTCGGGGGACACCGGGGAGCTGTTTTTT. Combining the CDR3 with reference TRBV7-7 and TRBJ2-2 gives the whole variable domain GAGVSQSPRYKVTKRGQDVTLRCDPISSHATLYWYQQALGQGPEFLTYFNYEAQPDKSGLPSDRFSAERPEGSISTLTIQRTEQRDSAMYRCASSFGSGDTGELFFGEGSRLTVL.

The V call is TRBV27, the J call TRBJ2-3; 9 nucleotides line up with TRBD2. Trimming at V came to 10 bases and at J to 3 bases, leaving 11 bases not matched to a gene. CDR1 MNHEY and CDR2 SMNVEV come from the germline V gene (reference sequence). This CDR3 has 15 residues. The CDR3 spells CATRGRAWVTDTQYF. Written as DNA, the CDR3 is TGTGCCACCCGCGGGAGGGCCTGGGTAACAGATACGCAGTATTTT.

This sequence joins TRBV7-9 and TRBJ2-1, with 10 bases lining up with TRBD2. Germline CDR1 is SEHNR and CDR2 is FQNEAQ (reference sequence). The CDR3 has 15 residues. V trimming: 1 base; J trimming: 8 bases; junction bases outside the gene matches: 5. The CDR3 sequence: CASSLEAGGMYEQFF. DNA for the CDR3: TGTGCCAGCAGCTTAGAAGCGGGGGGGATGTATGAGCAGTTCTTC.

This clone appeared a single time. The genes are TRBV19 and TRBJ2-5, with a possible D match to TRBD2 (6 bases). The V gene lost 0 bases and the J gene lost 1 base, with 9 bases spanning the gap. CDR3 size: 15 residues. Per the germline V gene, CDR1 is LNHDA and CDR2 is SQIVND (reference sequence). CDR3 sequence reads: CASSIEGSGQETQYF. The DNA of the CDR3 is TGTGCCAGTAGTATAGAGGGTAGCGGCCAAGAGACCCAGTACTTC. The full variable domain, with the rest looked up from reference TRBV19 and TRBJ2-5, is DGGITQSPKYLFRKEGQNVTLSCEQNLNHDAMYWYRQDPGQGLRLIYYSQIVNDFQKGDIAEGYSVSREKKESFPLTVTSAQKNPTAFYLCASSIEGSGQETQYFGPGTRLLVL.

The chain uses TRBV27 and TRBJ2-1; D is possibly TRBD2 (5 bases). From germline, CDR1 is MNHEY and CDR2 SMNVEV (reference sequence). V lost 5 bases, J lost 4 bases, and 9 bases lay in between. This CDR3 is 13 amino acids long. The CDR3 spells CASSLSAYNEQFF. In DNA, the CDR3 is TGTGCCAGCAGTCTTAGCGCTTACAATGAGCAGTTCTTC.

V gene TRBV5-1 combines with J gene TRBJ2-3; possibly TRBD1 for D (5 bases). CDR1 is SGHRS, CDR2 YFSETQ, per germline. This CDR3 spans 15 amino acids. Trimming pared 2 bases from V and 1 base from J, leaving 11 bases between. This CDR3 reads CASSFSGQRTDTQYF. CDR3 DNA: TGCGCCAGCAGCTTTTCTGGACAACGCACAGATACGCAGTATTTT.

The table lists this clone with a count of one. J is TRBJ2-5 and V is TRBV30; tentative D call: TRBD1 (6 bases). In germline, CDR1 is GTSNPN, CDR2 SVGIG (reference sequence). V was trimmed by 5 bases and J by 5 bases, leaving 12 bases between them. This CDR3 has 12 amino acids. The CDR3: CAWGRGRETQYF. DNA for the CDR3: TGTGCCTGGGGCAGGGGCCGGGAGACCCAGTACTTC.

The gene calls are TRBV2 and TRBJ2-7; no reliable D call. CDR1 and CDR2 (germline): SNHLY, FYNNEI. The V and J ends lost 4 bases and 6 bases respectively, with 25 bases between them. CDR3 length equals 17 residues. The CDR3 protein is CASSVVMGPVGRGEQYF. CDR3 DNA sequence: TGTGCCAGCAGTGTCGTAATGGGCCCCGTCGGCCGTGGCGAGCAGTACTTC.

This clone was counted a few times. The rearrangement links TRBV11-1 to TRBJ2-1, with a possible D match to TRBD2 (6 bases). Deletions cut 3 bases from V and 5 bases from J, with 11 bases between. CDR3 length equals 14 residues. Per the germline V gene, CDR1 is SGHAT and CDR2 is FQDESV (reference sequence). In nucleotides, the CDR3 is TGTGCCAGCAGCTTCGCGGGGAACCACAATGAGCAGTTCTTC. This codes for CASSFAGNHNEQFF.

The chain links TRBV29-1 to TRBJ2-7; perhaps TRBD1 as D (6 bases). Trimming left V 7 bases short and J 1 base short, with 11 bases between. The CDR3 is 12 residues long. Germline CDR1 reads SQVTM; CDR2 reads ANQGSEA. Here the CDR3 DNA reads TGCAGCGCCGAAGGACAGTCCTACGAGCAGTACTTC. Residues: CSAEGQSYEQYF.

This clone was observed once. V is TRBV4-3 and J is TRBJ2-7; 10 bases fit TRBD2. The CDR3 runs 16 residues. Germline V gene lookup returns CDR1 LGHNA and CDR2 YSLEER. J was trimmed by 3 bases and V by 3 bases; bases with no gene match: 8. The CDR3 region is CASSQFKAGGGYEQYF. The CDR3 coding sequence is TGCGCCAGCAGCCAGTTCAAAGCGGGGGGGGGCTACGAGCAGTACTTC.

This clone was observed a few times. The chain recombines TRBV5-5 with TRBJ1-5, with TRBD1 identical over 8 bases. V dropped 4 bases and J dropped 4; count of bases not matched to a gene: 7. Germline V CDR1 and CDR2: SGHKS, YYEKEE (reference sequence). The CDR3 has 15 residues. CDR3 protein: CASSQTGAENQPQHF. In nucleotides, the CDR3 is TGTGCCAGCAGCCAGACAGGGGCCGAGAATCAGCCCCAGCATTTT.